This TCR beta chain derives from a study of Graves' ophthalmopathy and Graves' hyperthyroidism. Diagnosis was based on clinical symptoms, serum thyroxine, TRAb, thyroid ultrasound and orbital computed tomography. Fresh peripheral blood (about 10 ml) yielded the PBMCs. CDR3 length: 16 residues. Germline V CDR1 and CDR2: SGHRS, YFSETQ. V shed 2 bases and J 4 bases; nucleotides not matched to a gene: 11. Amplification of TCR beta CDR3 regions used RNA transcripts. RT-PCR was first run with HTBI primers, then multiplex PCR in a second round. TCRdb ran MiXCR on the multiplex PCR reads and lists one entry per CDR3 protein. The sample lists hundreds of thousands of distinct CDR3 sequences, about 38% occurring once. The study, taken as a whole, reports: An approximately 84% specificity and 85% to 90% sensitivity were achieved by a 13-signature model that separated ophthalmopathy from stable hyperthyroidism. Among expanded thyroid clonotypes above 0.001 frequency, most also occurred in blood.

This clonotype was observed many times. Its cognate antigen is unknown. This chain connects TRBV5-1 to TRBJ2-5; TRBD2 matches at 7 bases. This TCR was recovered from an adult man with Graves' ophthalmopathy. The specimen was peripheral blood. The CDR3 DNA is TGCGCCAGCAGCTTCGATGGGCGGGAGAGAGGAGAGACCCAGTACTTC. Translated: CASSFDGRERGETQYF.